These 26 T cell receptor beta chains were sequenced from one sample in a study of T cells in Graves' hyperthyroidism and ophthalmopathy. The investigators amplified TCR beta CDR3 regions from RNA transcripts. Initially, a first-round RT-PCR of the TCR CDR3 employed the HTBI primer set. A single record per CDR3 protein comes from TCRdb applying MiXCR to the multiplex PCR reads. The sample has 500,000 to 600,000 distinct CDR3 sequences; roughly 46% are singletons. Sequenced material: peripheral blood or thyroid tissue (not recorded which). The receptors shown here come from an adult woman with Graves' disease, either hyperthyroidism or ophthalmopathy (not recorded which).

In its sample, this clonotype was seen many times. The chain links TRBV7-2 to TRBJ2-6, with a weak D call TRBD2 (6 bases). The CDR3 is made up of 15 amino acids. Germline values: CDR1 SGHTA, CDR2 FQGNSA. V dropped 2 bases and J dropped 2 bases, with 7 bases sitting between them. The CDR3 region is CASSLSGAGANVLTF. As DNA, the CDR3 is TGTGCCAGCAGCTTATCGGGGGCTGGGGCCAACGTCCTGACTTTC.

CDR3 protein: CASSRLLGQVNEKLFF. The CDR3 DNA is TGTGCCAGCAGCCGACTTTTGGGCCAGGTTAATGAAAAACTGTTTTTT. This chain connects TRBV7-8 to TRBJ1-4; no clear D. The CDR3 loop spans 16 amino acids. Trimming took 5 bases from V and 4 from J, leaving 17 bases between them. The germline V gene has CDR1 SGHVS and CDR2 FQNEAQ. The entire variable domain, with the rest obtained from reference TRBV7-8 and TRBJ1-4, is as follows: GAGVSQSPRYKVAKRGQDVALRCDPISGHVSLFWYQQALGQGPEFLTYFQNEAQLDKSGLPSDRFFAERPEGSVSTLKIQRTQQEDSAVYLCASSRLLGQVNEKLFFGSGTQLSVL.

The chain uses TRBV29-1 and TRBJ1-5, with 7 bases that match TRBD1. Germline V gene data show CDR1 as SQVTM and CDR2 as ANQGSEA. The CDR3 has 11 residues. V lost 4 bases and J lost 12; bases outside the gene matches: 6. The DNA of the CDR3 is TGCAGCGTTGGGGGGGACAGATTCCAGCATTTT. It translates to CSVGGDRFQHF. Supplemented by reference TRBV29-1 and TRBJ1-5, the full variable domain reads SAVISQKPSRDICQRGTSLTIQCQVDSQVTMMFWYRQQPGQSLTLIATANQGSEATYESGFVIDKFPISRPNLTFSTLTVSNMSPEDSSIYLCSVGGDRFQHFGDGTRLSIL.

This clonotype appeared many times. In DNA form, the CDR3 reads TGTGCCAGCAGCGTACCGGCGGGGGGTAACTATGGCTACACCTTC. This encodes CASSVPAGGNYGYTF. This chain links TRBV9 with TRBJ1-2; possible D gene TRBD1, 5 bases. V shed 1 base and J shed 1 base, with 11 bases lying between them. Germline assignment: CDR1 SGDLS and CDR2 YYNGEE. This CDR3 has 15 residues.

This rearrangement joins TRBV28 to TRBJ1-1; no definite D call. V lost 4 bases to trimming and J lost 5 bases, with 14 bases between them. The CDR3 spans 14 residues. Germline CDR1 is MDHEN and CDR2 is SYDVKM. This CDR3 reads CASSSRTLRTEAFF. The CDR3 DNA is TGTGCCAGCAGTTCCCGAACACTGAGGACTGAAGCTTTCTTT.

CDR3 DNA: TGCAGCGCCCCGCTAGCTCGCACCCTCCACTTT. As protein: CSAPLARTLHF. The chain recombines TRBV29-1 with TRBJ1-6, with D hard to call. The V gene's germline CDR1 is SQVTM and CDR2 ANQGSEA. This CDR3 region has 11 residues. With 7 bases removed from V and 14 bases from J, the gap between germline ends came to 15 bases.

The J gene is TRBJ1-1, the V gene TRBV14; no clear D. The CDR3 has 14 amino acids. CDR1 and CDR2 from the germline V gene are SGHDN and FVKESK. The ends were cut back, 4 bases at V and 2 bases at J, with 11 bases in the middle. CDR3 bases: TGTGCCAGCAGCCCCCTGAAGGGAAACACTGAAGCTTTCTTT. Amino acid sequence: CASSPLKGNTEAFF. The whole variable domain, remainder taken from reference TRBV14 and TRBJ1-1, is EAGVTQFPSHSVIEKGQTVTLRCDPISGHDNLYWYRRVMGKEIKFLLHFVKESKQDESGMPNNRFLAERTGGTYSTLKVQPAELEDSGVYFCASSPLKGNTEAFFGQGTRLTVV.

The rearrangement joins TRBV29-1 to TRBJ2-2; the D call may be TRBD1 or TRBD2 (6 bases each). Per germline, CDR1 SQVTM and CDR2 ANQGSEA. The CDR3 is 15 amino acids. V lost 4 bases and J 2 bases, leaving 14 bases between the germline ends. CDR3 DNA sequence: TGCAGCGTTGGGGGGGCGGCGGTTAACACCGGGGAGCTGTTTTTT. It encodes CSVGGAAVNTGELFF.

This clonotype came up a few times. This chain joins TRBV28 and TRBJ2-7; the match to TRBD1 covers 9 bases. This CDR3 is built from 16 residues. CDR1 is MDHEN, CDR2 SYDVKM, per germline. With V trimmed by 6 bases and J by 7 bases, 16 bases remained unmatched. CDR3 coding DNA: TGTGCCAGCAGCTGGGATACCGGACAGGGGCAAGAGGAGCAGTACTTC. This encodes CASSWDTGQGQEEQYF.

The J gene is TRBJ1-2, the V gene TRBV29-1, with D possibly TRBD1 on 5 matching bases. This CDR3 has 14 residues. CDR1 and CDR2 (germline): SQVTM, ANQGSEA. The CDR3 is CGGASSRENYGYTF. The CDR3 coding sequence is TGCGGAGGGGCCTCTAGCAGGGAAAACTATGGCTACACCTTC.

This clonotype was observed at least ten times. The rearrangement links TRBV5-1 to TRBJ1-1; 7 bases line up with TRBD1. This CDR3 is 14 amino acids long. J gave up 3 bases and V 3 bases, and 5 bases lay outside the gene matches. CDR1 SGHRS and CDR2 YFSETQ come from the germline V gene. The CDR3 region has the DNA TGCGCCAGCAGCTCGGGACAGTCATACACTGAAGCTTTCTTT. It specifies CASSSGQSYTEAFF.

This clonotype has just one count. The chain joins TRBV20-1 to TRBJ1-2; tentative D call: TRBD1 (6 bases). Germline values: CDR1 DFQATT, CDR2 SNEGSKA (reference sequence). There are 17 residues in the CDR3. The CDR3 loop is CSPKGGGPYEQYYGYTF. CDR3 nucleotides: TGCAGCCCAAAAGGGGGGGGACCCTACGAGCAGTACTATGGCTACACCTTC.

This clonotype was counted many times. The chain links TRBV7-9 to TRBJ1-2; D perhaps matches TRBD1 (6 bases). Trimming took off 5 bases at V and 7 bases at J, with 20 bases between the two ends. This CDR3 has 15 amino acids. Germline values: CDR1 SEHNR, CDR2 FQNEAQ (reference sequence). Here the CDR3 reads CASSTPPDSVFGYTF. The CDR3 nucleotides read TGTGCCAGCAGCACCCCCCCGGACAGTGTTTTTGGCTACACCTTC.

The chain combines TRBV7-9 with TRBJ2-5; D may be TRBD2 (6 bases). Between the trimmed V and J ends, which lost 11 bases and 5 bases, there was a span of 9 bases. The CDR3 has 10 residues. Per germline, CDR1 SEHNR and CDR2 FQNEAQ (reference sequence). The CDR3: CACRGETQYF. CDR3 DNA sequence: TGTGCCTGTCGGGGGGAGACCCAGTACTTC. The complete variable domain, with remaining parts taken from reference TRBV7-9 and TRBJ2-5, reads DTGVSQNPRHKITKRGQNVTFRCDPISEHNRLYWYRQTLGQGPEFLTYFQNEAQLEKSRLLSDRFSAERPKGSFSTLEIQRTEQGDSAMYLCACRGETQYFGPGTRLLVL.

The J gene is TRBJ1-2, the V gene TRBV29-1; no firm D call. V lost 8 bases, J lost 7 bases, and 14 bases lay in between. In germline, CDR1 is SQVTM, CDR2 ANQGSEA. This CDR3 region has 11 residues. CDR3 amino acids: CSLVLGRGYTF. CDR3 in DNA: TGCAGCCTCGTTCTGGGTCGTGGCTACACCTTC.

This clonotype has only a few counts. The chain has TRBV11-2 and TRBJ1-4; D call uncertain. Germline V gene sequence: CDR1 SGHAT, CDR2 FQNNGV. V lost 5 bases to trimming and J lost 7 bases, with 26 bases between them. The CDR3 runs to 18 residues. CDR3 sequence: CASSPPEGCCGLAEKLFF. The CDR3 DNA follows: TGTGCCAGCAGCCCCCCCGAGGGCTGCTGTGGTCTTGCTGAAAAACTGTTTTTT.

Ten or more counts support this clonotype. CDR3 sequence reads: CASSQEEGQGQGGYTF. CDR3 in DNA: TGCGCCAGCAGCCAAGAGGAGGGACAGGGACAGGGTGGCTACACCTTC. This chain links TRBV4-1 with TRBJ1-2; 9 bases agree with TRBD1. The ends lost 0 bases at V and 7 bases at J; junction bases unmatched: 9. Germline values: CDR1 MGHRA, CDR2 YSYEKL. CDR3 size: 16 residues.

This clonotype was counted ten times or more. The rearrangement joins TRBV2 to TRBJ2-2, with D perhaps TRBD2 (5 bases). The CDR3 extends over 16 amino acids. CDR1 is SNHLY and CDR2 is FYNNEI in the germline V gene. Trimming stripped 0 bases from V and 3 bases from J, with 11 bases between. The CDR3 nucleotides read TGTGCCAGCAGTGAAGCGAGTCCGGGATACACCGGGGAGCTGTTTTTT. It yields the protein CASSEASPGYTGELFF.

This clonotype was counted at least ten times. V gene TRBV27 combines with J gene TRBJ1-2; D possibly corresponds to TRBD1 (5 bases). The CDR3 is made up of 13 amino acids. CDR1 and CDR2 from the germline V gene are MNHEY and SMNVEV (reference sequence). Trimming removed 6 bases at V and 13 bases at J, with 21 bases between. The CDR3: CASSPPNRQSRTF. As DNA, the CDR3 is TGTGCCAGCAGCCCCCCAAATCGACAGAGTCGCACCTTC.

CDR3 bases: TGTGCCAGCAGCTGGGGGGTCAATGAGCAGTTCTTC. As protein: CASSWGVNEQFF. The rearrangement joins TRBV7-9 to TRBJ1-2; D perhaps matches TRBD2 (6 bases). The DNA end lines up better with TRBJ2-1; the J call may be wrong. This CDR3 is built from 12 residues. Per germline, CDR1 SEHNR and CDR2 FQNEAQ (reference sequence).

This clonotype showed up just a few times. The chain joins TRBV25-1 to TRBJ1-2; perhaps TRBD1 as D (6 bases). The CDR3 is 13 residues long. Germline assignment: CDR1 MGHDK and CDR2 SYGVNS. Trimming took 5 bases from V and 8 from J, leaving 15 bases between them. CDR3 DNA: TGTGCCAGCAGTCCCGCAGGGGTCGGAGGCTACACCTTC. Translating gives CASSPAGVGGYTF.

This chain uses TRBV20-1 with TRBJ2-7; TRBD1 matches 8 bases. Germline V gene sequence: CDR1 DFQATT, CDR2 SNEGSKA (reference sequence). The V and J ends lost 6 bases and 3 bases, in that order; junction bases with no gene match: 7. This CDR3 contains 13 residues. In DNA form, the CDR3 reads TGCAGTGCCCGGACAGGGTGGGACTACGAGCAGTACTTC. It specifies CSARTGWDYEQYF.

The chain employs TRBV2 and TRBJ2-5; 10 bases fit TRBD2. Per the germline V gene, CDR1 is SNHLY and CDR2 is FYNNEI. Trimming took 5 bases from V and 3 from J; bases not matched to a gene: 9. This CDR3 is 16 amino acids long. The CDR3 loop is CASSRLAGPSEETQYF. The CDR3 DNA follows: TGTGCCAGCAGTCGACTAGCGGGCCCGTCCGAAGAGACCCAGTACTTC.

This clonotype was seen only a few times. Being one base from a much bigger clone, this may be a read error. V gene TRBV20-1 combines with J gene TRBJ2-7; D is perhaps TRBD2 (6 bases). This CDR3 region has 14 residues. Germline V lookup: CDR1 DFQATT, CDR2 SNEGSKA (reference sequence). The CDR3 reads CSAKGTPTAYEHYF. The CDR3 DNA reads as TGCAGTGCAAAAGGGACTCCAACCGCGTACGAGCATTACTTC.

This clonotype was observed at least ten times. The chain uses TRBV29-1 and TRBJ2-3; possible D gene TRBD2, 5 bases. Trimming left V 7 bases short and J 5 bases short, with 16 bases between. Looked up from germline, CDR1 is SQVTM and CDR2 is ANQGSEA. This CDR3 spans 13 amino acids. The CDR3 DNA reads TGCAGCGCTACCCGGGGTAAGAGAGATACGCAGTATTTT. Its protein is CSATRGKRDTQYF.

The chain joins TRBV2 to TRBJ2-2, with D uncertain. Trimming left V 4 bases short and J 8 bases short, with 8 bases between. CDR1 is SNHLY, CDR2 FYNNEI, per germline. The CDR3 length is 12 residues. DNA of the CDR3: TGTGCCAGCAGTGTACGGCGGGGGGAGCTGTTTTTT. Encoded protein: CASSVRRGELFF.